This T cell receptor (beta chain) was identified during a study of cytomegalovirus exposure and HLA in healthy donors. Study-level background: A previous analysis identified 90 million to 140 million unique TCR beta sequences derived from some 170 million T cells.

In regard to this clone: Its antigen is as yet unknown.

Notes on the study in general: Several top significant clusters appeared, in a later analysis, to be linked to common viral pathogens. Diagnosis of cytomegalovirus status made by the classifier reportedly showed high specificity and sensitivity.

60 Vbeta and 13 Jbeta primers were used in PCR. Clones were sequenced by immunoSEQ multiplex PCR, and TCRdb holds only the in-frame ones, with some missing. The repertoire holds about 190,000 clones, with around 79% as singletons. The length of the CDR3 is 15 residues. Trimming took 0 bases from V and 9 from J; bases not matched to a gene: 7. CDR1 and CDR2 (germline): SGHRS, YFSETQ. The TCR comes from a woman younger than 30 in good health and CMV-seronegative. The sequenced material came from PBMCs. This chain connects TRBV5-1 to TRBJ2-1; 9 positions agree with TRBD2. CDR3 coding DNA: TGCGCCAGCAGCTTGGAAGTAGCGGGAGCGGGTGAGCAGTTCTTC. Translation gives CASSLEVAGAGEQFF.